The clone carrying this T cell receptor (beta chain) showed up just once. The antigen is undetermined. This sample is part of a study of PD-1 blockade in mismatch repair-deficient tumors. Indicated time point: approximately 9-day in vitro stimulation with candidate neoantigen peptide 6. Per germline, CDR1 SNHLY and CDR2 FYNNEI. Trimming removed 1 base at V and 0 bases at J, with 9 bases between. The CDR3 sequence is 15 residues long. Sequencing used immunoSEQ multiplex PCR; TCRdb keeps in-frame clones, though not all of them. The sample shows approximately 13,000 clones, about 88% of them seen only once.

The V gene is TRBV2, the J gene TRBJ1-1, with D uncertain. Material: cells cultured in vitro, obtained from a patient treated with pembrolizumab. This clonotype was obtained from an adult with mismatch repair-deficient cancer. This chain's CDR3 is CASSEERGMNTEAFF. CDR3 nucleotides: TGTGCCAGCAGTGAAGAGCGAGGCATGAACACTGAAGCTTTCTTT.